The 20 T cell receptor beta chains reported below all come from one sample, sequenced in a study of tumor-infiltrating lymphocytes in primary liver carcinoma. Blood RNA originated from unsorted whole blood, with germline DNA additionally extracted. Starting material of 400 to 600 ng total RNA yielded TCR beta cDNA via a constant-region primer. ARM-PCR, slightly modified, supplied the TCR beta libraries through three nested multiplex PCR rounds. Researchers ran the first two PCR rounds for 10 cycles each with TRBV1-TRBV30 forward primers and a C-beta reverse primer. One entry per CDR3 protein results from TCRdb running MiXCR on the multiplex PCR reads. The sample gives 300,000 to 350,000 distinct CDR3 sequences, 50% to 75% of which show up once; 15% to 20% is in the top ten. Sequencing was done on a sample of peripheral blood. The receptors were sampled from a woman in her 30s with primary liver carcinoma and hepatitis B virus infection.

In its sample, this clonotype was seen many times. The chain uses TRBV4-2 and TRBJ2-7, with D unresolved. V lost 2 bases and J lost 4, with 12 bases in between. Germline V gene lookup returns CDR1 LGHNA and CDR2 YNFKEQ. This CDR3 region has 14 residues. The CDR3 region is CASSQTPSGYEQYF. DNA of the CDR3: TGTGCCAGCAGCCAAACCCCGTCCGGGTACGAGCAGTACTTC.

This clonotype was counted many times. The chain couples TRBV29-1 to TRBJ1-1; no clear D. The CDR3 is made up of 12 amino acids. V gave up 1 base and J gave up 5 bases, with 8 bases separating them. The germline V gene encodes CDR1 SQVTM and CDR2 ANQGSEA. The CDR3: CSVEGGRTEAFF. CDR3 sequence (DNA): TGCAGCGTTGAAGGAGGGAGGACTGAAGCTTTCTTT.

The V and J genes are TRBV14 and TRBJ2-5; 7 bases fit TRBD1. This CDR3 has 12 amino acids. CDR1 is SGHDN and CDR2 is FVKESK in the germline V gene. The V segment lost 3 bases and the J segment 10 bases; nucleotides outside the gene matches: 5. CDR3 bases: TGTGCCAGCAGCCACACAGGGGTGATCCAGTACTTC. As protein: CASSHTGVIQYF. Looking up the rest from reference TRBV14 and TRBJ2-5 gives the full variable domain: EAGVTQFPSHSVIEKGQTVTLRCDPISGHDNLYWYRRVMGKEIKFLLHFVKESKQDESGMPNNRFLAERTGGTYSTLKVQPAELEDSGVYFCASSHTGVIQYFGPGTRLLVL.

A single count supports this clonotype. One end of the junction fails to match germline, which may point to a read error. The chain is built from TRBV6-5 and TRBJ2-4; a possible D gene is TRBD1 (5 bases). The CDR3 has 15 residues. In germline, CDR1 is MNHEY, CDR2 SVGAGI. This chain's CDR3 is CASSTAETAKNIRYF. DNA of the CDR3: TGTGCCAGCAGTACCGCCGAGACAGCCAAAAACATTCGGTACTTC.

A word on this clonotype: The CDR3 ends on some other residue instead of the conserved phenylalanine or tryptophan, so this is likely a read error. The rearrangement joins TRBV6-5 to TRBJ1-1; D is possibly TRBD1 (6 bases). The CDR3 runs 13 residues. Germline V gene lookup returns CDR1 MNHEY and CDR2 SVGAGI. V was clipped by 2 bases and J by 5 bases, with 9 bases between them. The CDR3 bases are TGTGCCAGCAGTTACGGAGGGGGAACTGAAGCTTTCTCT. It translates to CASSYGGGTEAFS.

CDR3 sequence (DNA): TGTGCCAGCAGCCCACAGGGTTCTGGAAACACCATATATTTT. Translating it yields CASSPQGSGNTIYF. The chain combines TRBV12-3 or TRBV12-4 with TRBJ1-3; D is perhaps TRBD1 (6 bases). V lost 6 bases to trimming and J lost 1 base, with 10 bases between them. The CDR3 contains 14 residues.

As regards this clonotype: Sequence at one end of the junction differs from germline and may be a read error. The CDR3 is CGSSTGLAGGTGELFF. CDR3 bases: TGTGGCAGCAGCACAGGACTAGCGGGAGGGACTGGGGAGCTGTTTTTT. The chain joins TRBV11-2 to TRBJ2-2; 15 bases are a match to TRBD2. This CDR3 spans 16 amino acids. Germline V lookup: CDR1 SGHAT, CDR2 FQNNGV.

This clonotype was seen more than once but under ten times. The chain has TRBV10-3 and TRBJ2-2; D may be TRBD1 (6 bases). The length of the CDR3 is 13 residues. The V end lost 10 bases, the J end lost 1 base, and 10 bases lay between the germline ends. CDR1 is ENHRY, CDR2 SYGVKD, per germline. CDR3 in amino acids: CASTRGNTGELFF. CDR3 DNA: TGTGCCAGTACCAGGGGGAACACCGGGGAGCTGTTTTTT.

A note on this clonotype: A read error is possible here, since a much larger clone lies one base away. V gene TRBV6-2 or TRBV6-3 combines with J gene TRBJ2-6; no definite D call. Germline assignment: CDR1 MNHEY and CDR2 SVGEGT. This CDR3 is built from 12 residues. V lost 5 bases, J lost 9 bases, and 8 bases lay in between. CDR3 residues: CASSRVGNVLTF. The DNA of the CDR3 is TGTGCCAGCAGTCGCGTCGGCAACGTCCTGACTTTC.

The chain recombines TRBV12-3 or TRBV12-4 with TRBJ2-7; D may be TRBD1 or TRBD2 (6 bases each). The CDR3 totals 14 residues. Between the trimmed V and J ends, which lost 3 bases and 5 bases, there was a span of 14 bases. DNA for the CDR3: TGTGCCAGCAGTTTTAGGGGGGCCGGGAACGAGCAGTACTTC. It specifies CASSFRGAGNEQYF.

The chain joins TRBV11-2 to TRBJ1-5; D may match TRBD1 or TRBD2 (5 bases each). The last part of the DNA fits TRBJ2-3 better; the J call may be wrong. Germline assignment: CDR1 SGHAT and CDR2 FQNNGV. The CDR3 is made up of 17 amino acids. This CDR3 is CASSLDFVGRPREPQYF. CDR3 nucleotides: TGTGCCAGCAGCTTAGATTTTGTGGGCCGACCCAGGGAGCCCCAGTATTTT.

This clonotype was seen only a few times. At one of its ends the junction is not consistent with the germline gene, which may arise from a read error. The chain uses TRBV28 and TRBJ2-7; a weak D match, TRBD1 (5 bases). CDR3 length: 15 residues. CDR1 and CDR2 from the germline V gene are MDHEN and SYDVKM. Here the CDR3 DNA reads TGTGCCAGCAGTTCCCCGACAGAAAGGGCCTACGAGCAGTATTTC. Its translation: CASSSPTERAYEQYF.

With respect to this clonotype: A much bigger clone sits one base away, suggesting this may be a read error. The CDR3 here is CASSQGGGSSYNSALHF. In nucleotides, the CDR3 is TGCGCCAGCAGCCAAGGGGGGGGAAGCTCCTATAATTCAGCCCTCCACTTT. V usage is TRBV4-3 and J usage is TRBJ1-6; perhaps TRBD1 as D (5 bases). This CDR3 has 17 residues. Germline V gene lookup returns CDR1 LGHNA and CDR2 YSLEER.

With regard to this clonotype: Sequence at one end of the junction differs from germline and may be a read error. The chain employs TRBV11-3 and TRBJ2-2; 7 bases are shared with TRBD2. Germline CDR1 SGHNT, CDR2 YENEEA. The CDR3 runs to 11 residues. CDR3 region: CASSMSGELFF. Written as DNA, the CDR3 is TGTGCCAGCAGCATGAGCGGGGAGTTGTTTTTT.

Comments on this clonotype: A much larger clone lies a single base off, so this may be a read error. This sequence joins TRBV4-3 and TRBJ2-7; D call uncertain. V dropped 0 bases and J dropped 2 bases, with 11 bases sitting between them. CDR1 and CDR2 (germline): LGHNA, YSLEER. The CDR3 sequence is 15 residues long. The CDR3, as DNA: TGCGCCAGCAGCCAAGATACGGCTGCCACCTACGAGCAGTACTTC. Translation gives CASSQDTAATYEQYF.

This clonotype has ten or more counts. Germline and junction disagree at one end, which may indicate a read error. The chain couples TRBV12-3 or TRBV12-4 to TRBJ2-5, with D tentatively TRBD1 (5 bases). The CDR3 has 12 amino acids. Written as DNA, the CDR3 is TGTGCCAGCAGTGTAGCAGGGGAGACCCAGTACTTC. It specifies CASSVAGETQYF.

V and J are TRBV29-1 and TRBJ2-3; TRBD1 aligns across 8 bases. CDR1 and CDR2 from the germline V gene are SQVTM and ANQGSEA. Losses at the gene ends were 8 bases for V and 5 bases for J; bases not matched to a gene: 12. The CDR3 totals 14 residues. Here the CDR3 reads CSIRKTGVGDTQYF. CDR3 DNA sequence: TGCAGCATCCGAAAGACAGGGGTCGGAGATACGCAGTATTTT.

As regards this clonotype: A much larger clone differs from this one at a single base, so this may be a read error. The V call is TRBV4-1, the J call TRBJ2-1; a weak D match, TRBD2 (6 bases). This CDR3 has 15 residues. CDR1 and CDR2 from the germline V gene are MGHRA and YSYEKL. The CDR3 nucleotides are TGCGCCAGCAGTCTGTCCGGGGGAACCTACAATGAGCAGCTCTTC. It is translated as CASSLSGGTYNEQLF.

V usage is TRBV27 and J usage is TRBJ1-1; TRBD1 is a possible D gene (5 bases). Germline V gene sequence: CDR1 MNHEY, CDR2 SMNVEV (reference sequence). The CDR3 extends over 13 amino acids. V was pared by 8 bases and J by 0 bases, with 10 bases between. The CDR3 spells CASASQVNTEAFF. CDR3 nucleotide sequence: TGTGCCAGCGCGTCACAGGTGAACACTGAAGCTTTCTTT.

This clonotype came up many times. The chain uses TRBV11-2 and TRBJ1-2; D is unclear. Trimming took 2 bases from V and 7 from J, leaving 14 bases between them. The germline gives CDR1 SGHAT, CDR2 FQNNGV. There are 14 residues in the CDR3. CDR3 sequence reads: CASSLYPEVSGYTF. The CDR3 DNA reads TGTGCCAGCAGCTTATATCCAGAAGTATCTGGCTACACCTTC.